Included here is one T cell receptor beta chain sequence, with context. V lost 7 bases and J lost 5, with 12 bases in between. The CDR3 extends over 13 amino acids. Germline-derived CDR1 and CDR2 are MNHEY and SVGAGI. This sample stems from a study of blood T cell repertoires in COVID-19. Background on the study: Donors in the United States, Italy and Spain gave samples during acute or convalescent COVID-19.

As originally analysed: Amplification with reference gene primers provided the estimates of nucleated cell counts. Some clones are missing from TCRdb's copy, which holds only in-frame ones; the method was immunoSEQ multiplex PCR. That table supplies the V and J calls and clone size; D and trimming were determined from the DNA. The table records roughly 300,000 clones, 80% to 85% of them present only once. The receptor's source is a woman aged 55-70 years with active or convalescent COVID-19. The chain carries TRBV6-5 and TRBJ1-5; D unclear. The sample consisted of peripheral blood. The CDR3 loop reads CASIMGRDQPQHF. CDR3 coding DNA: TGTGCCAGCATAATGGGCAGAGATCAGCCCCAGCATTTT.